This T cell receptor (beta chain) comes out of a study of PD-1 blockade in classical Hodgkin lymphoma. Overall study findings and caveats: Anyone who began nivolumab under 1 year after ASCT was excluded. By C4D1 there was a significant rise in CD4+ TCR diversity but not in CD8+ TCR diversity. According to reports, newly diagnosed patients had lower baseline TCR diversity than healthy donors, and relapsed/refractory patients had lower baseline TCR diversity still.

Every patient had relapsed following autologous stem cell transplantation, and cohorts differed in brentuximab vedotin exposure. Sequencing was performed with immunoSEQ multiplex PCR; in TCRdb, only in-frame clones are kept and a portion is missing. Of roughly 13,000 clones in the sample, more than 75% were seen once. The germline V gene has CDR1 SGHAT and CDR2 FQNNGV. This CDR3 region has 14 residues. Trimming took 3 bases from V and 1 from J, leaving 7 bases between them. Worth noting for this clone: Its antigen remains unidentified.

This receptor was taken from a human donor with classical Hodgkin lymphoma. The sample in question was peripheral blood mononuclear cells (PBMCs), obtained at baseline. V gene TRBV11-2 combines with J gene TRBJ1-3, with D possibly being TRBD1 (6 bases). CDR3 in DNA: TGTGCCAGCAGCTTTACAGGGTCTGGAAACACCATATATTTT. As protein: CASSFTGSGNTIYF.